This entry lists 19 T cell receptor beta chains sequenced from one sample in a study of blood T cell repertoires in COVID-19. Libraries were prepared by immunoSEQ multiplex PCR; TCRdb keeps only in-frame clonotypes and omits some of them. Of over 250,000 clones detected, over 75% appear once; the ten largest clones hold roughly 14%. Sequencing was done on a sample of peripheral blood. The receptors shown here come from a human donor in a cohort sampled during active COVID-19.

The chain recombines TRBV4-3 with TRBJ2-1, with 10 bases matching TRBD2. The V and J ends lost 4 bases and 9 bases, in that order; junction bases with no gene match: 15. Germline CDR1 LGHNA, CDR2 YSLEER. CDR3 size: 17 residues. The CDR3 DNA sequence: TGCGCCAGCAGCCCTCCCGCCCCAGGGCTAGCGGGAGTTGAGCAGTTCTTC. This encodes CASSPPAPGLAGVEQFF.

The V gene is TRBV3-1 (or the pseudogene TRBV3-2), the J gene TRBJ2-7; tentative D call: TRBD2 (6 bases). Trimming shortened V by 4 bases and J by 12 bases, and 16 bases separated the two germline ends. Germline CDR1 and CDR2: LGHDT and YNNKEL (reference sequence). CDR3 size: 12 residues. The CDR3 loop reads CASSRETSYLYF. In DNA, the CDR3 is TGTGCCAGCAGCCGAGAGACTAGTTATTTGTACTTC.

CDR3 coding DNA: TGTGCCAGCAGCCAAAAGGGGGGGTCGAACACTGAAGCTTTCTTT. Translating it yields CASSQKGGSNTEAFF. The rearrangement joins TRBV3-1 (or the pseudogene TRBV3-2) to TRBJ1-1; tentative D call: TRBD1 (6 bases). In germline, CDR1 is LGHDT, CDR2 YNNKEL (reference sequence). V shed 2 bases and J shed 1 base, with 11 bases lying between them. The CDR3 length is 15 residues.

The chain carries TRBV3-1 (or the pseudogene TRBV3-2) and TRBJ2-5, with 12 bases fitting TRBD2. The CDR3 contains 16 residues. Per the germline V gene, CDR1 is LGHDT and CDR2 is YNNKEL (reference sequence). The trim removed 2 bases at V and 4 bases at J, leaving 5 bases unmatched. The CDR3, as DNA: TGTGCCAGCAGCCAATTGACTAGCGGGGGACTAGAGACCCAGTACTTC. Residues: CASSQLTSGGLETQYF.

J is TRBJ2-5 and V is TRBV18; maybe TRBD2 (5 bases). Trimming cost V 2 bases and J 3 bases, with 16 bases left between them. There are 16 residues in the CDR3. The V gene's germline CDR1 is KGHSH and CDR2 LQKENI. The CDR3: CASSPSASQGKETQYF. CDR3 in DNA: TGTGCCAGCTCACCATCCGCTAGCCAAGGAAAAGAGACCCAGTACTTC.

This CDR3 is CASSYGGPPRYGYTF. CDR3 nucleotide sequence: TGTGCCAGCAGTTACGGTGGGCCGCCTCGCTATGGCTACACCTTC. The chain uses TRBV6-2 or TRBV6-3 and TRBJ1-2; no firm D call. The CDR3 spans 15 residues. The germline V gene encodes CDR1 MNHEY and CDR2 SVGEGT. V lost 2 bases and J lost 4, with 14 bases in between.

The chain joins TRBV15 to TRBJ1-1; a weak D match, TRBD1 (5 bases). Per the germline V gene, CDR1 is LNHNV and CDR2 is YYDKDF (reference sequence). The CDR3 totals 15 residues. Trimming pared 3 bases from V and 0 bases from J, leaving 11 bases between. Written as DNA, the CDR3 is TGTGCCACCAGCAGTCCGGACACACTGAACACTGAAGCTTTCTTT. Its translation: CATSSPDTLNTEAFF.

The rearrangement joins TRBV3-1 (or the pseudogene TRBV3-2) to TRBJ2-5, with 10 bases fitting TRBD2. The germline CDR1 and CDR2 sequences are LGHDT and YNNKEL (reference sequence). V trimming: 0 bases; J trimming: 3 bases; junction bases outside the gene matches: 7. The CDR3 has 17 amino acids. The DNA of the CDR3 is TGTGCCAGCAGCCAAGAATCACTAGCGGGATATGAAGAGACCCAGTACTTC. Its protein is CASSQESLAGYEETQYF.

The V gene is TRBV9, the J gene TRBJ2-2, with 8 bases lining up with TRBD2. Trimming at V came to 2 bases and at J to 8 bases, leaving 14 bases not matched to a gene. Germline-derived CDR1 and CDR2 are SGDLS and YYNGEE. The CDR3 spans 17 residues. CDR3 coding DNA: TGTGCCAGCAGCGTCGCGATTGGGACTAGTAGGTTGGGGGAGCTGTTTTTT. Translation gives CASSVAIGTSRLGELFF.

The rearrangement joins TRBV3-1 (or the pseudogene TRBV3-2) to TRBJ2-2, with a tentative D call TRBD2 (6 bases). Trimming removed 1 base at V and 1 base at J, with 10 bases between. The CDR3 runs 16 residues. Germline V gene data show CDR1 as LGHDT and CDR2 as YNNKEL (reference sequence). The CDR3 reads CASSQGGGMNTGELFF. CDR3 DNA: TGTGCCAGCAGCCAAGGTGGAGGGATGAACACCGGGGAGCTGTTTTTT.

This rearrangement joins TRBV11-2 to TRBJ1-2, with D perhaps TRBD1 (6 bases). V lost 8 bases and J 8 bases, leaving 27 bases between the germline ends. CDR3 length: 16 residues. Germline CDR1 SGHAT, CDR2 FQNNGV. The CDR3 nucleotides read TGTGCCAGCGCTAAGCTTGTGGGCATGATTCAGGGGGGCTACACCTTC. Encoded protein: CASAKLVGMIQGGYTF.

This rearrangement joins TRBV18 to TRBJ2-1; TRBD2 agrees at 8 bases. There are 13 residues in the CDR3. V lost 9 bases, J lost 6 bases, and 7 bases stayed unmatched. Germline-derived CDR1 and CDR2 are KGHSH and LQKENI. The CDR3 nucleotides are TGTGCCAGTAACGTCGGGACTAGCAATGAGCAGTTCTTC. Translation: CASNVGTSNEQFF. Full variable domain (missing parts from reference TRBV18 and TRBJ2-1): NAGVMQNPRHLVRRRGQEARLRCSPMKGHSHVYWYRQLPEEGLKFMVYLQKENIIDESGMPKERFSAEFPKEGPSILRIQQVVRGDSAAYFCASNVGTSNEQFFGPGTRLTVL.

This chain connects TRBV19 to TRBJ1-1, with 9 bases matching TRBD1. CDR3 size: 15 residues. The ends lost 7 bases at V and 0 bases at J; junction bases unmatched: 6. Germline CDR1 LNHDA, CDR2 SQIVND (reference sequence). Here the CDR3 DNA reads TGTGCCAGTAAAGACAGGGGGTCCTTGAACACTGAAGCTTTCTTT. This translates into CASKDRGSLNTEAFF.

The genes are TRBV7-8 and TRBJ2-4, with 8 nucleotides matching TRBD2. There are 17 residues in the CDR3. Germline V gives CDR1 SGHVS, CDR2 FQNEAQ. The trim removed 8 bases at V and 1 base at J, leaving 13 bases unmatched. CDR3 loop: CASSGTRGGGAKNIQYF. CDR3 coding DNA: TGTGCCAGCTCCGGGACTAGAGGGGGTGGGGCCAAAAACATTCAGTACTTC.

The chain carries TRBV6-5 and TRBJ2-5; 7 bases agree with TRBD2. CDR1 and CDR2 (germline): MNHEY, SVGAGI. Trimming took 2 bases from V and 4 from J; bases not matched to a gene: 4. The CDR3 covers 14 residues. The CDR3 DNA reads as TGTGCCAGCAGTTACAGAGTAGCGGGAGAGACCCAGTACTTC. This gives the protein CASSYRVAGETQYF.

Details on this clone: This CDR3 is also generated by other DNA sequences in the sample. The chain has TRBV2 and TRBJ2-1, with TRBD1 as a possible D gene (6 bases). The germline V gene has CDR1 SNHLY and CDR2 FYNNEI. This CDR3 is built from 14 residues. The V end was cut by 7 bases, the J end by 1 base, with 11 bases between. The CDR3 sequence: CASNRESSYNEQFF. The CDR3 DNA reads as TGTGCCAGCAACAGGGAGAGTTCCTACAATGAGCAGTTCTTC.

The rearrangement uses TRBV28 and TRBJ2-1; TRBD1 agrees at 7 bases. Looked up from germline, CDR1 is MDHEN and CDR2 is SYDVKM. Trimming at V came to 7 bases and at J to 6 bases, leaving 12 bases not matched to a gene. CDR3 size: 15 residues. The CDR3 region has the DNA TGTGCCAGCACCGGAACAGGGGCCCATTTCAATGAGCAGTTCTTC. This translates into CASTGTGAHFNEQFF.

V usage is TRBV12-3 or TRBV12-4 and J usage is TRBJ1-5; D is unclear. The CDR3 is made up of 13 amino acids. V was cut by 7 bases and J by 2 bases, with 9 bases left in between. The CDR3, as DNA: TGTGCCAGCATGCGGGGTGGCAATCAGCCCCAGCATTTT. It codes for CASMRGGNQPQHF.

The genes are TRBV15 and TRBJ2-1; 7 positions agree with TRBD2. CDR1 is LNHNV, CDR2 YYDKDF, per germline (reference sequence). The CDR3 runs 12 residues. V lost 0 bases, J lost 15 bases, and 5 bases stayed unmatched. CDR3 sequence reads: CATSRDWRELFF. The CDR3, as DNA: TGTGCCACCAGCAGAGATTGGCGGGAGTTGTTCTTC.